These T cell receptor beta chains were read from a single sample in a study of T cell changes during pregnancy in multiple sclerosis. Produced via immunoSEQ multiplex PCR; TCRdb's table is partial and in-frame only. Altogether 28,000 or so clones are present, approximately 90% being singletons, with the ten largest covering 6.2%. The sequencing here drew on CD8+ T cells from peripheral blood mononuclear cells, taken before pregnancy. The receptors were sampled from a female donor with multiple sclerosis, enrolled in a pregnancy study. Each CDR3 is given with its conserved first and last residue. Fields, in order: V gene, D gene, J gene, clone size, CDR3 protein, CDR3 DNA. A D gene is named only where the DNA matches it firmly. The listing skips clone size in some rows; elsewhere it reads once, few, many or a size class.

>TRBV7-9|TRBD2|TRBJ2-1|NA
CASRLLAGDGNEQFF
TGTGCCAGCAGACTCCTAGCGGGAGATGGGAATGAGCAGTTCTTC
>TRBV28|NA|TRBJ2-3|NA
CASSLEGADTQYF
TGTGCCAGCAGTTTAGAGGGGGCAGATACGCAGTATTTT
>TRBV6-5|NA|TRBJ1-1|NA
CASSYSSGEGTEAFF
TGTGCCAGCAGTTACTCTTCCGGAGAGGGCACTGAAGCTTTCTTT
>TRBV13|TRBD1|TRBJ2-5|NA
CASSSGQVEETQYF
TGTGCCAGCAGCTCTGGACAGGTAGAGGAGACCCAGTACTTC
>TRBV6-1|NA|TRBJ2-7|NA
CASRAGSYEQYF
TGTGCCAGCAGGGCAGGATCCTACGAGCAGTACTTC
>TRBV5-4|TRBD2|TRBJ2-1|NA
CASSLGESGSGSYNEQFF
TGTGCCAGCAGCCTAGGTGAAAGCGGGAGTGGTTCCTACAATGAGCAGTTCTTC
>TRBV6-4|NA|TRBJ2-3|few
CASSDSSAGTQYF
TGTGCCAGCAGTGACTCCTCGGCGGGTACGCAGTATTTT
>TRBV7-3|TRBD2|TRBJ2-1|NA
CASSLGVAGYNEQFF
TGTGCCAGCAGCTTAGGGGTAGCGGGATACAATGAGCAGTTCTTC
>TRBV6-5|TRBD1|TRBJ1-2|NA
CASSTGTDYGYTF
TGTGCCAGCAGTACCGGGACAGACTATGGCTACACCTTC
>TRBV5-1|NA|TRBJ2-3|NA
CASSLYLDTQYF
TGCGCCAGCAGCTTGTATCTCGATACGCAGTATTTT
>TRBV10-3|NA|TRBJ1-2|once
CAIGKRDGPGGYTF
TGTGCCATCGGAAAAAGAGACGGCCCGGGGGGCTACACCTTC
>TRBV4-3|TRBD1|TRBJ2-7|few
CASSQGRDRGGYEQYF
TGCGCCAGCAGCCAAGGCCGGGACAGGGGGGGATACGAGCAGTACTTC
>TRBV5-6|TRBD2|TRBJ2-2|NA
CASRSIAGGPRAGELFF
TGTGCCAGCAGGTCAATAGCGGGAGGGCCCCGGGCCGGGGAGCTGTTTTTT
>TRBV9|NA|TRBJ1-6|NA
CASSPGDTTSPLHF
TGTGCCAGCAGCCCCGGCGACACCACTTCACCCCTCCACTTT
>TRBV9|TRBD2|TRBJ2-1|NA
CASSVSSGGHYNEQFF
TGTGCCAGCAGCGTATCAAGCGGGGGACACTACAATGAGCAGTTCTTC
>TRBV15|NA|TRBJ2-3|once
CATSSKPWDTQYF
TGTGCCACCAGCTCTAAGCCGTGGGATACGCAGTATTTT
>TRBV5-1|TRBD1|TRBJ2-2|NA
CASSYRRGTGELFF
TGCGCCAGCAGTTACCGCAGGGGGACCGGGGAGCTGTTTTTT
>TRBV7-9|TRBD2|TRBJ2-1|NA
CASSLYVGVAGGLEQFF
TGTGCCAGCAGCTTATATGTAGGGGTCGCGGGAGGGCTTGAGCAGTTCTTC
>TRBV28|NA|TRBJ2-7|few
CASSFGYEQYF
TGTGCCAGCAGTTTCGGCTACGAGCAGTACTTC
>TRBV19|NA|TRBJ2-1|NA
CASSTLIAPNEQFF
TGTGCCAGTAGTACCCTGATAGCGCCCAATGAGCAGTTCTTC
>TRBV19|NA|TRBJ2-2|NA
CASTLSGYTGELFF
TGTGCCAGTACCCTCTCCGGGTACACCGGGGAGCTGTTTTTT
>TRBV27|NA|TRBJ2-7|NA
CASSLGRSYEQYF
TGTGCCAGCAGTTTGGGGCGGAGCTACGAGCAGTACTTC